Given below is one T cell receptor beta chain in context. Antigen unknown. Profiled with immunoSEQ multiplex PCR; TCRdb holds only in-frame clones, not every one. This sample has 100,000 to 120,000 clones, with approximately 90% found just once. The data were taken from a study of T cell responses to AZD1222 COVID-19 vaccine. Overall study findings and caveats: Distributed over spike, vaccine-associated CD4 TCRs predominated at 160-218 and 743-854. Repertoire collection took place solely once the T cell response had peaked. White British donors predominated, females outnumbered males, and clonal diversity was possibly underestimated.

Trimming took off 8 bases at V and 0 bases at J, with 7 bases between the two ends. Germline loops: CDR1 LNHDA, CDR2 SQIVND (reference sequence). CDR3 length: 13 residues. Second-dose recipients at about 4 or about 12 weeks were treated as one pooled group. The chain links TRBV19 to TRBJ2-2, with D unresolved. The starting material was peripheral blood, obtained 28 days after the second AZD1222 dose. The sequence was collected from an adult who received the AZD1222 COVID-19 vaccine. This chain's CDR3 is CASWSSNTGELFF. The DNA for the CDR3 is TGTGCCAGTTGGTCATCGAACACCGGGGAGCTGTTTTTT.